These T cell receptor beta chains were read from a single sample in a study of shared clonotypes between healthy human individuals. Sequenced by immunoSEQ multiplex PCR; TCRdb stores in-frame clones only, minus some. The table has more than 2,000,000 clones, 85% to 95% seen once. Source material: naive CD4+ T cells sorted from blood. Source of these receptors: a man between 18 and 35 years old in good health. The CDR3 runs from the conserved cysteine through the conserved F or W. A D gene is named only where the DNA matches it firmly. Rows may omit the clone size; those that give it use once, few, many or a size class.

TRBD1	TRBV5-1	TRBJ2-5	once	TGCGCCAGCAGCGAGGACAGGGCCCAAGAGACCCAGTACTTC	CASSEDRAQETQYF
TRBD2	TRBV10-3	TRBJ2-3	NA	TGTGCCATCAGTGAGGGTAGCGGGATCACAGATACGCAGTATTTT	CAISEGSGITDTQYF
TRBD2	TRBV7-7	TRBJ2-2	NA	TGTGCTAGCAGCTTAGCGACTAGCGGGATGACCGGGGAGCTGTTTTTT	CASSLATSGMTGELFF
NA	TRBV6-1	TRBJ1-2	NA	TGTGCCAGCAACCTTTCTCAGGGGAACTATGGCTACACCTTC	CASNLSQGNYGYTF
TRBD1	TRBV6-1	TRBJ1-5	once	TGTGCCAGCAGAGCCACCGGGACAGTCCATCAGCCCCAGCATTTT	CASRATGTVHQPQHF
NA	TRBV7-2	TRBJ2-7	NA	TGTGCCAGCAGCCCTAGTCTCGCCTCCTACGAGCAGTACTTC	CASSPSLASYEQYF
NA	TRBV11-3	TRBJ2-1	NA	TGTGCCAGCAGCTTAGGTAGCGGAGTGTACAATGAGCAGTTCTTC	CASSLGSGVYNEQFF
TRBD1	TRBV6-5	TRBJ1-3	NA	TGTGCCAGCACCCTGACAGGGCCCGGAGGAAACACCATATATTTT	CASTLTGPGGNTIYF
NA	TRBV18	TRBJ1-1	NA	TGTGCCAGCTCACCCGGCTTCGGCGGACGGAGGAACACTGAAGCTTTCTTT	CASSPGFGGRRNTEAFF
NA	TRBV7-2	TRBJ2-7	NA	TGTGCCAGCAGCCCAACCTACGAGCAGTACTTC	CASSPTYEQYF
NA	TRBV6-5	TRBJ1-2	few	TGTGCCAGCAGTCGACAGAACTATGGCTACACCTTC	CASSRQNYGYTF
TRBD1	TRBV5-1	TRBJ2-7	NA	TGCGCCAGCAGCGGAACAGGGGGCAGCTACGAGCAGTACTTC	CASSGTGGSYEQYF
TRBD1	TRBV7-9	TRBJ1-1	NA	TGTGCCAGCAGCACCAGGACAGGGGTGATAGTAGCTTTCTTT	CASSTRTGVIVAFF
TRBD1	TRBV28	TRBJ2-2	NA	TGTGCCACAACGGGACAGTTCAAGGGTGGGGAGCTGTTTTTT	CATTGQFKGGELFF
TRBD1	TRBV7-9	TRBJ1-3	NA	TGTGCCAGCAGCCGGACAGGAAGCTCTGGAAACACCATATATTTT	CASSRTGSSGNTIYF
TRBD1	TRBV6-5	TRBJ1-2	once	TGTGCCAGCAGTACGGGACAGGGGACGGCTTATGGCTACACCTTC	CASSTGQGTAYGYTF
TRBD1	TRBV4-1	TRBJ1-3	NA	TGCGCCAGCAGCCCCCGACAGGGAGCTGGAAACACCATATATTTT	CASSPRQGAGNTIYF
NA	TRBV25-1	TRBJ1-1	NA	TGTGCCAGCAGCCCCCCCAGGCTGAACACTGAAGCTTTCTTT	CASSPPRLNTEAFF
NA	TRBV5-1	TRBJ1-2	NA	TGCGCCAGTACCGGGACGCAAGGAGATGGCTACACCTTC	CASTGTQGDGYTF
TRBD1	TRBV19	TRBJ2-1	once	TGTGCCAGTAGTCCTCAGGGGGCTTTAGACAATGAGCAGTTCTTC	CASSPQGALDNEQFF
NA	TRBV5-1	TRBJ2-7	NA	TGCGCCAGCAGCTCCCGACAGCCGGGCAGGTCCGAGCAGTACTTC	CASSSRQPGRSEQYF
NA	TRBV5-4	TRBJ2-3	NA	TGTGCCAGCAGCCCCCTGGACCGCATGGATACGCAGTATTTT	CASSPLDRMDTQYF
NA	TRBV29-1	TRBJ2-5	NA	TGCAGCGTCGGATTGGGTCGAGAGACCCAGTACTTC	CSVGLGRETQYF
NA	TRBV7-9	TRBJ1-1	NA	TGTGCCAGCAGCTTAACCGGCGACACTGAAGCTTTCTTT	CASSLTGDTEAFF
NA	TRBV12-5	TRBJ1-5	NA	TGTGCTAGTACCCCGGGGGCCGGGCAGCCCCAGCATTTT	CASTPGAGQPQHF
NA	TRBV6-5	TRBJ2-3	NA	TGTGCCAGCAGGGAGTCGGGCTCAGATACGCAGTATTTT	CASRESGSDTQYF
TRBD1	TRBV18	TRBJ2-5	NA	TGTGCCAGCTCACCACGACAGGGGGGGGCCCAAGAGACCCAGTACTTC	CASSPRQGGAQETQYF
NA	TRBV5-1	TRBJ1-6	NA	TGCGCCAGCAGCTTGGGCCCCGGGGGAGTTAATTCACCCCTCCACTTT	CASSLGPGGVNSPLHF
TRBD1	TRBV6-1	TRBJ2-2	NA	TGTGCCAGCCGCAAGGGACAGATTAACACCGGGGAGCTGTTTTTT	CASRKGQINTGELFF
NA	TRBV18	TRBJ1-3	once	TGTGCCAGCTCACCACCGGGACTCCGCTCTGGAAACACCATATATTTT	CASSPPGLRSGNTIYF
NA	TRBV19	TRBJ1-6	NA	TGTGCCAGTAGTATAGGGGGGGACCGCAATTCACCCCTCCACTTT	CASSIGGDRNSPLHF
NA	TRBV18	TRBJ1-1	few	TGTGCCAGCTCACGGGCGGCTATCGGGAACACTGAAGCTTTCTTT	CASSRAAIGNTEAFF
NA	TRBV5-4	TRBJ1-4	NA	TGTGCCAGCAGCTTGGCTGAGACAGGTGGTGAAAAACTGTTTTTT	CASSLAETGGEKLFF
TRBD1	TRBV7-7	TRBJ1-2	NA	TGTGCTAGCAGCTTAGGGGGACAGTCAAGAGATGGCTACACCTTC	CASSLGGQSRDGYTF
TRBD2	TRBV6-5	TRBJ2-5	NA	TGTGCCAGCAGTTACAATAGCGGGGACAAGTACTTC	CASSYNSGDKYF
TRBD1	TRBV6-5	TRBJ2-3	NA	TGTGCCAGCAGTTACTCCGGGACAGGATTGTCCGATACGCAGTATTTT	CASSYSGTGLSDTQYF
TRBD1	TRBV27	TRBJ2-1	NA	TGTGCCAGCAGTACAGACAGGGGGCCGGGATACAATGAGCAGTTCTTC	CASSTDRGPGYNEQFF
NA	TRBV30	TRBJ2-1	NA	TGTGCCTGGGGGGACTCCTCATACAATGAGCAGTTCTTC	CAWGDSSYNEQFF
NA	TRBV15	TRBJ2-6	NA	TGTGCCACCAGCAGCATGGGGGGCCCCTTCTCTGGGGCCAACGTCCTGACTTTC	CATSSMGGPFSGANVLTF
NA	TRBV4-1	TRBJ1-1	NA	TGCGCCAGCAGCCAAGATCTCGGGAATGAAGCTTTCTTT	CASSQDLGNEAFF